Listed below are T cell receptor beta chains from one sample, sequenced in a study of post-analysis software for immune sequencing data. MiXCR, applied by TCRdb to the PCR reads, yields one record per CDR3 protein. This table has more than 450,000 distinct CDR3 sequences, roughly 45% appearing once. Material for sequencing was blood. The source of these receptors is a girl aged 5-17 years with multiple sclerosis. Both conserved end residues are part of each CDR3. The D gene is left open where the match is weak. Some rows have no size entry. The others give once, few or many, or a class for an expanded clone.

d_call	v_call	j_call	clone_size	cdr3_aa	cdr3_nt
TRBD1	TRBV7-9	TRBJ1-2	.	CASSGGTGGYGYTF	TGTGCCAGCAGCGGCGGGACAGGAGGCTATGGCTACACCTTC
TRBD2	TRBV4-1	TRBJ2-5	.	CASSRSTGTSGAQETQYF	TGCGCCAGCAGCCGTTCAACCGGGACTAGCGGGGCCCAAGAGACCCAGTACTTC
.	TRBV9	TRBJ2-1	few	CASSGGFGGPNEQFF	TGTGCCAGCAGCGGGGGCTTCGGAGGACCCAATGAGCAGTTCTTC
.	TRBV7-9	TRBJ1-2	once	CASSFVRYGYTF	TGTGCCAGCAGCTTTGTCCGCTATGGCTACACCTTC
.	TRBV27	TRBJ2-5	.	CASSFTGANKKTQYF	TGTGCCAGCAGTTTCACCGGGGCGAATAAAAAGACCCAGTACTTC
TRBD1	TRBV29-1	TRBJ2-7	.	CSVTRQGRGEQYF	TGCAGCGTCACGAGACAGGGTCGAGGCGAGCAGTACTTC
.	TRBV7-8	TRBJ2-4	.	CASSAGWLVYF	TGTGCCAGCAGCGCAGGGTGGTTAGTGTACTTC
.	TRBV29-1	TRBJ2-1	.	CSVDRVGEQFF	TGCAGCGTTGACCGTGTTGGTGAGCAGTTCTTC
TRBD1	TRBV29-1	TRBJ1-2	.	CSAGDRAGYTF	TGCAGCGCTGGGGACAGAGCTGGCTACACCTTC
.	TRBV7-2	TRBJ2-7	.	CASSFAGIGEQYF	TGTGCCAGCAGCTTTGCCGGGATTGGCGAGCAGTACTTC
.	TRBV27	TRBJ2-1	few	CASSLNRDEQFF	TGTGCCAGCAGTCTAAACAGGGATGAGCAGTTCTTC
TRBD1	TRBV7-6	TRBJ2-1	few	CASSLGQGGDEQFF	TGTGCCAGCAGCTTAGGACAGGGTGGTGATGAGCAGTTCTTC
.	TRBV5-1	TRBJ1-2	.	CASSLGGHGYTF	TGCGCCAGCAGCTTAGGGGGGCATGGCTACACCTTC
.	TRBV5-1	TRBJ1-2	.	CASSADVNYGYTF	TGCGCCAGCAGCGCGGACGTTAACTATGGCTACACCTTC
TRBD1	TRBV25-1	TRBJ1-4	.	CASSPSPRDSNEKLFF	TGTGCCAGCAGCCCAAGCCCCCGGGACAGCAATGAAAAACTGTTTTTT
.	TRBV29-1	TRBJ2-5	.	CSVALKYQETQYF	TGCAGCGTTGCTCTAAAGTACCAAGAGACCCAGTACTTC
.	TRBV6-2/TRBV6-3	TRBJ1-1	few	CASTYEGTEAFF	TGTGCCAGCACCTATGAGGGCACTGAAGCTTTCTTT
TRBD1	TRBV29-1	TRBJ2-7	.	CSVDRTGAEQYF	TGCAGCGTTGACCGGACAGGGGCCGAGCAGTACTTC
.	TRBV5-5	TRBJ2-7	.	CASSRTTDYEQYF	TGTGCCAGCAGCCGAACCACCGATTACGAGCAGTACTTC
.	TRBV13	TRBJ1-1	.	CASSRARGAFF	TGTGCCAGCAGCCGCGCCAGGGGTGCTTTCTTT
TRBD1	TRBV24-1	TRBJ2-3	.	CATSDSSGTGLTDTQYF	TGTGCCACCAGTGACTCCTCCGGGACAGGTCTCACAGATACGCAGTATTTT
.	TRBV5-1	TRBJ2-2	.	CASSSSALTGELFF	TGCGCCAGCAGTTCCAGCGCCCTGACCGGGGAGCTGTTTTTT
TRBD2	TRBV11-3	TRBJ2-1	few	CASRVTLAGSFLKFF	TGTGCCAGCAGAGTAACGTTAGCGGGATCCTTCTTGAAGTTCTTC
.	TRBV4-2	TRBJ2-7	few	CASSQEGSGVGVEQYF	TGTGCCAGCAGCCAAGAGGGGAGCGGAGTGGGGGTGGAGCAGTACTTC
.	TRBV10-3	TRBJ2-3	many	CAIRETGNTDTQYF	TGTGCCATCAGAGAAACAGGGAACACAGATACGCAGTATTTT
.	TRBV6-5	TRBJ1-2	.	CASNRGGYGYTF	TGTGCCAGCAACCGGGGGGGCTATGGCTACACCTTC